These T cell receptor beta chains were read from a single sample in a study of blood T cell repertoires in COVID-19. Assay: immunoSEQ multiplex PCR; the TCRdb copy retains only in-frame clones and omits some. The table lists about 210,000 clones, 75% to 85% of them singletons. The sequenced material came from PBMCs or T cells enriched from blood (not recorded which). The receptors derive from a man aged 40-55 years who had recovered from COVID-19. CDR3s include the opening cysteine and the closing phenylalanine or tryptophan. D genes are given only for firm matches. Expanded clones get a size class; other rows say once, few or many, or leave the size out.

NA,TRBJ2-7,NA,TRBV18,TGTGCCAGCTCGACAATGCAGGGATATTACGAGCAGTACTTC,CASSTMQGYYEQYF
NA,TRBJ1-5,NA,TRBV7-3,TGTGCCAGCTGGGAGGGCCATCAGCCCCAGCATTTT,CASWEGHQPQHF
NA,TRBJ1-6,NA,TRBV6-5,TGTGCCAGCAGTTACGAGGCAGGGCGGACCCTCCACTTT,CASSYEAGRTLHF
TRBD1,TRBJ1-2,NA,TRBV4-1,TGCGCCAGCAGCGCCCAATATCCGGGACAGGGAATCTACACCTTC,CASSAQYPGQGIYTF
NA,TRBJ1-6,once,TRBV5-1,TGCGCCAGCAGCGTCGCAGGGATAAGTTCACCCCTCCACTTT,CASSVAGISSPLHF
NA,TRBJ1-3,NA,TRBV5-1,TGCGCCAGCAGCTTGGGAGTTGACTCTGGAAACACCATATATTTT,CASSLGVDSGNTIYF
NA,TRBJ2-1,NA,TRBV20-1,TGCAGTGCTATCCGCAATGAGCAGTTCTTC,CSAIRNEQFF
NA,TRBJ2-5,NA,TRBV5-4,TGTGCCAGCAGCTTGGGATCGCGACAAGAGACCCAGTACTTC,CASSLGSRQETQYF
NA,TRBJ1-1,NA,TRBV2,TGTGCCAGCAGGTTTACGGGTGAAGCTTTCTTT,CASRFTGEAFF
TRBD1,TRBJ2-5,few,TRBV9,TGTGCCAGCAGCCCAACAGGGGGCAGGGGGACCCAGTACTTC,CASSPTGGRGTQYF
NA,TRBJ1-5,NA,TRBV12-5,TGTGCTAGTCAGGGTGGTGTGGCCAATCAGCCCCAGCATTTT,CASQGGVANQPQHF
NA,TRBJ1-5,NA,TRBV3-1/TRBV3-2,TGTGCCAGCAGCCCCTCCTTTACAGGCAATCAGCCCCAGCATTTT,CASSPSFTGNQPQHF
NA,TRBJ1-4,once,TRBV24-1,TGTGCCACCAGTCGAGCTACAGGCCCGTTTTTT,CATSRATGPFF
NA,TRBJ2-1,NA,TRBV2,TGTGCCAGCGGGAGAAATGAGCAGTTCTTC,CASGRNEQFF
TRBD1,TRBJ2-6,NA,TRBV5-6,TGTGCCAGCAGCCGTTCTCAGGGGGCTGGGGCCAACGTCCTGACTTTC,CASSRSQGAGANVLTF
TRBD2,TRBJ2-7,NA,TRBV2,TGTGCCAGCAGTGACGTAGTAGCGGGAGGGTTTGAGCAGTACTTC,CASSDVVAGGFEQYF
TRBD2,TRBJ2-2,few,TRBV3-1/TRBV3-2,TGTGCCAGCAGCCCTTACCCGGGACTAGCGGGGCACACCGGGGAGCTGTTTTTT,CASSPYPGLAGHTGELFF
NA,TRBJ2-5,NA,TRBV2,TGTGCCAGCAGTGTACAGGGTCGGGAGACCCAGTACTTC,CASSVQGRETQYF
TRBD1,TRBJ1-2,NA,TRBV5-4,TGTGCCAGCAGCCGGACAGGAACCTATGGCTACACCTTC,CASSRTGTYGYTF
NA,TRBJ1-1,NA,TRBV30,TGTGCCTGTCAGCCACAGGTGAACACTGAAGCTTTCTTT,CACQPQVNTEAFF
NA,TRBJ1-3,NA,TRBV19,TGTGCCAGTAGTTGGACATTGAGCTCTGGAAACACCATATATTTT,CASSWTLSSGNTIYF
NA,TRBJ1-6,once,TRBV4-1,TGCGCCAGCAGCCAGGGGGGGGGTATGGAGGGATATAATTCACCCCTCCACTTT,CASSQGGGMEGYNSPLHF
TRBD1,TRBJ1-1,NA,TRBV19,TGTGCCAGTAGTCTCTCGGGACAGGGAGAAGCTTTCTTT,CASSLSGQGEAFF
TRBD1,TRBJ1-2,NA,TRBV18,TGTGCCAGCTCACCCTCAGGGACAGGGGATGGCTACACCTTC,CASSPSGTGDGYTF
NA,TRBJ2-7,NA,TRBV25-1,TGTGCCAGCAGTGAAGGGTCCGGAGCTTCAAAGGAGCAGTACTTC,CASSEGSGASKEQYF
TRBD1,TRBJ2-7,NA,TRBV27,TGTGCCAGCGGGCCCGGACAGGGGTACGAGCAGTACTTC,CASGPGQGYEQYF
NA,TRBJ2-2,NA,TRBV12-5,TGTGCTAGTGGTTTGGTAGTTCTCCAGGGCGGGGAGCTGTTTTTT,CASGLVVLQGGELFF